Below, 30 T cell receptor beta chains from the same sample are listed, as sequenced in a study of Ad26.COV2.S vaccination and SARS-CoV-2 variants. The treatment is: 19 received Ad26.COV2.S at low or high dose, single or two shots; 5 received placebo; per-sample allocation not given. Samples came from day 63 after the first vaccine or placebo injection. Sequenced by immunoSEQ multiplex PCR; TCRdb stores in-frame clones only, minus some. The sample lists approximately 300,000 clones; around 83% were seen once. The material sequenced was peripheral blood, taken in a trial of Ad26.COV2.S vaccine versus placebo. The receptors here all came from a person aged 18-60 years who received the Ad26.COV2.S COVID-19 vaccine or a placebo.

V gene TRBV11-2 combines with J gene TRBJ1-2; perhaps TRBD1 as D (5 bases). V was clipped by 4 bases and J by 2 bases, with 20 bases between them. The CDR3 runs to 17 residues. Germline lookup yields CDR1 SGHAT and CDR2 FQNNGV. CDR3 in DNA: TGTGCCAGCAGCTCTCCGGGACGAATTACCCCAAACTATGGCTACACCTTC. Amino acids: CASSSPGRITPNYGYTF.

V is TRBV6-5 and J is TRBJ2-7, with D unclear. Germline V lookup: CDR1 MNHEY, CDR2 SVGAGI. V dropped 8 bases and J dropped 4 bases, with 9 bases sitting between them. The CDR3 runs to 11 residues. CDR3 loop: CASQNRYEQYF. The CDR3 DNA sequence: TGTGCCAGCCAGAATAGATACGAGCAGTACTTC.

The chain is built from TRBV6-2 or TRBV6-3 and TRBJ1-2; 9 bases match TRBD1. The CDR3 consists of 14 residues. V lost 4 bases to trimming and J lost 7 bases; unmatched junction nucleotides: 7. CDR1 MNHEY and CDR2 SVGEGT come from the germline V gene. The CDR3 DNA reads TGTGCCAGCAGTTTCACAGGGGGCGCATTTGGCTACACCTTC. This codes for CASSFTGGAFGYTF.

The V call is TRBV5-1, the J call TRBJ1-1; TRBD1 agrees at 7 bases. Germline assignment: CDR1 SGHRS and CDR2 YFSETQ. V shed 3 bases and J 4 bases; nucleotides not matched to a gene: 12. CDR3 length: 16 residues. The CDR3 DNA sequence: TGCGCCAGCAGCTCCCTGAGCCAGGGGGTTGGCACTGAAGCTTTCTTT. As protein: CASSSLSQGVGTEAFF.

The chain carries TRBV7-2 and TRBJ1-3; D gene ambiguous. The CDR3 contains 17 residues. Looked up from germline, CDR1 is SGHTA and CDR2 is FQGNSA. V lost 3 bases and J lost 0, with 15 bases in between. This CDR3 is CASSFSRTDYSGNTIYF. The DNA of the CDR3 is TGTGCCAGCAGCTTTAGCAGAACCGACTACTCTGGAAACACCATATATTTT.

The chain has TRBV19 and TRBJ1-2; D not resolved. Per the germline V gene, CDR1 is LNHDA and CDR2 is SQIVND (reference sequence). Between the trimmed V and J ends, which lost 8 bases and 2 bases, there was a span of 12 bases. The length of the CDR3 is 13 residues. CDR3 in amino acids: CASPGTENYGYTF. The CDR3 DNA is TGTGCCAGTCCTGGTACGGAAAACTATGGCTACACCTTC.

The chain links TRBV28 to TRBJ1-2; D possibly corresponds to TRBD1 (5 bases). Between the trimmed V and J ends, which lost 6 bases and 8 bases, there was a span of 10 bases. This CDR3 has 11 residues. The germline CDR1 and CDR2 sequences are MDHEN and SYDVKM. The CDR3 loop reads CASSRGRGYTF. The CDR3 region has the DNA TGTGCCAGCAGCCGGGGACGCGGCTACACCTTC.

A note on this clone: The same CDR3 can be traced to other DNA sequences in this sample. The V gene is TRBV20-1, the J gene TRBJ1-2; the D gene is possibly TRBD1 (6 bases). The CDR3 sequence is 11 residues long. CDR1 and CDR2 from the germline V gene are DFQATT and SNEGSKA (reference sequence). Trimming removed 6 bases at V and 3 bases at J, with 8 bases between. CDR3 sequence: CSARGYYGYTF. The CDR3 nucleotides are TGCAGTGCCAGGGGATACTATGGCTACACCTTC.

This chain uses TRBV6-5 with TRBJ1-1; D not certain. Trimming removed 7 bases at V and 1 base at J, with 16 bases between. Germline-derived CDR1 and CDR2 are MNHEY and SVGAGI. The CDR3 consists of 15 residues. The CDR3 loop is CASISSSSQNTEAFF. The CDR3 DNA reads TGTGCCAGCATCTCATCGAGTTCTCAGAACACTGAAGCTTTCTTT.

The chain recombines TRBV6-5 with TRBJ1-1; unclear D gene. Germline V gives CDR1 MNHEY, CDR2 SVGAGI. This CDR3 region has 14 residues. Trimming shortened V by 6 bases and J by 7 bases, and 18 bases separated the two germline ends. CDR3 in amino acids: CASSDTVKESEAFF. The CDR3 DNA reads TGTGCCAGCAGCGATACCGTGAAGGAGAGTGAAGCTTTCTTT.

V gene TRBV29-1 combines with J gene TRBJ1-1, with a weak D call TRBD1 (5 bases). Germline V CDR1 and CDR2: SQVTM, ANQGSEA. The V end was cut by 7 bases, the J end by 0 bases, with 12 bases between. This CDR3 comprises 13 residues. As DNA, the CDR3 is TGCAGCGCCAGACAGAACATGAACACTGAAGCTTTCTTT. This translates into CSARQNMNTEAFF.

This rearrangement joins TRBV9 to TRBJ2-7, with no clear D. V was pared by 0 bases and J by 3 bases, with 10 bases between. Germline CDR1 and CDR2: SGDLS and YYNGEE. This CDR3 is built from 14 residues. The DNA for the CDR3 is TGTGCCAGCAGCGTAGTTGACTCAAACTACGAGCAGTACTTC. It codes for CASSVVDSNYEQYF.

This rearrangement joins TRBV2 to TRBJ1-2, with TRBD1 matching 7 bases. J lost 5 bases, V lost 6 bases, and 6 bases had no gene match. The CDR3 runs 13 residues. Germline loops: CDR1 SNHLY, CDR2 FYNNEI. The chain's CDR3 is CASRQGPGYGYTF. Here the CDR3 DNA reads TGTGCCAGCAGACAGGGGCCGGGTTATGGCTACACCTTC.

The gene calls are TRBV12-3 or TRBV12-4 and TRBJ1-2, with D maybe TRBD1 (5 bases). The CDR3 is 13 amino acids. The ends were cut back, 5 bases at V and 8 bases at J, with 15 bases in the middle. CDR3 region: CASSHGGSYGYTF. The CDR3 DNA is TGTGCCAGCAGTCACGGGGGGTCTTACGGCTACACCTTC.

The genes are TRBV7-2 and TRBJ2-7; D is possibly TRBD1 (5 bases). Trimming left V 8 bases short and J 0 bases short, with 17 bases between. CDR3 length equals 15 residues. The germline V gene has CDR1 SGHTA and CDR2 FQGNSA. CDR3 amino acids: CASQLGQGSSYEQYF. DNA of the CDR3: TGTGCCAGCCAGCTAGGGCAGGGAAGCTCCTACGAGCAGTACTTC.

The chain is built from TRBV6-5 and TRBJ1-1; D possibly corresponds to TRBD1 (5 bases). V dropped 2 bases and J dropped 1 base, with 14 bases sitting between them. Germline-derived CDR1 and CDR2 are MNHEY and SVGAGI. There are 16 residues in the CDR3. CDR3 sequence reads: CASSYGHTKRNTEAFF. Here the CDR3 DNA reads TGTGCCAGCAGTTACGGACACACCAAGAGGAACACTGAAGCTTTCTTT.

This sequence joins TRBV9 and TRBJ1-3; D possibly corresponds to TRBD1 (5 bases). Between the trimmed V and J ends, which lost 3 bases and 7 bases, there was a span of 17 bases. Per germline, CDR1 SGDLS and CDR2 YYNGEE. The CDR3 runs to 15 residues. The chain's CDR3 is CASSEGAPKGNTIYF. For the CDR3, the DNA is TGTGCCAGCAGCGAAGGGGCACCAAAAGGGAACACCATATATTTT. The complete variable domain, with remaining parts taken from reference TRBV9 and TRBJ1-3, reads DSGVTQTPKHLITATGQRVTLRCSPRSGDLSVYWYQQSLDQGLQFLIQYYNGEERAKGNILERFSAQQFPDLHSELNLSSLELGDSALYFCASSEGAPKGNTIYFGEGSWLTVV.

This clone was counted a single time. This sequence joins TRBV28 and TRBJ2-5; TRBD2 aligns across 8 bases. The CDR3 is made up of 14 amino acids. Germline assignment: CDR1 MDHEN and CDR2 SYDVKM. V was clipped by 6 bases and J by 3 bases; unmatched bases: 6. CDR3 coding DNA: TGTGCCAGCAGAGGTCCGGGGGGGGAAGAGACCCAGTACTTC. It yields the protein CASRGPGGEETQYF.

The CDR3 sequence: CASSLATTGFGSPLHF. The CDR3 DNA follows: TGTGCCAGCAGCTTAGCGACGACAGGTTTCGGATCACCCCTCCACTTT. The chain links TRBV7-8 to TRBJ1-6; a possible D gene is TRBD1 (6 bases). The CDR3 runs 16 residues. Trimming removed 0 bases at V and 10 bases at J, with 16 bases between. In germline, CDR1 is SGHVS, CDR2 FQNEAQ.

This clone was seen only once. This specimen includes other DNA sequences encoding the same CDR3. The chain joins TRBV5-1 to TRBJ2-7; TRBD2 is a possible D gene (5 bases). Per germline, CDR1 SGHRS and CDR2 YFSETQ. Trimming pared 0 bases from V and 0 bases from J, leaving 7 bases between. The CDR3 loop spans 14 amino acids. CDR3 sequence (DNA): TGCGCCAGCAGCTTGGGAGGGAGCTCCTACGAGCAGTACTTC. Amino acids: CASSLGGSSYEQYF.

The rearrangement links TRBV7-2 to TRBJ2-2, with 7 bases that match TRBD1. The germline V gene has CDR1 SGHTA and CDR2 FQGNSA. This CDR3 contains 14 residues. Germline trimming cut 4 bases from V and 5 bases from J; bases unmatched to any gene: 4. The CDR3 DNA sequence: TGTGCCAGCAGCTCCCACAGGGGAACCGGGGAGCTGTTTTTT. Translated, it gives CASSSHRGTGELFF.

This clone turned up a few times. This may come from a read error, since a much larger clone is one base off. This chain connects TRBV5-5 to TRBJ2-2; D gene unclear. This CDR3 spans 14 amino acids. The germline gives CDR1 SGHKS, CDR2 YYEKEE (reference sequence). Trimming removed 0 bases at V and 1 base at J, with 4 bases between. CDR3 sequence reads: CASSLAENTGELFF. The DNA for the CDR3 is TGTGCCAGCAGCTTGGCGGAGAACACCGGGGAGCTGTTTTTT. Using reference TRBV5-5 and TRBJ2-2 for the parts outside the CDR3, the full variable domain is DAGVTQSPTHLIKTRGQQVTLRCSPISGHKSVSWYQQVLGQGPQFIFQYYEKEERGRGNFPDRFSARQFPNYSSELNVNALLLGDSALYLCASSLAENTGELFFGEGSRLTVL.

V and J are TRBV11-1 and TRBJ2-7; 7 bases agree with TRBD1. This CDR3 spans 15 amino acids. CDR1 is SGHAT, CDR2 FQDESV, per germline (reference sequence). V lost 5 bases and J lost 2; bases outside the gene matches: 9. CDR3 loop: CASSPDRVFPYEQYF. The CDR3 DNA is TGTGCCAGCAGCCCCGACAGGGTCTTTCCCTACGAGCAGTACTTC.

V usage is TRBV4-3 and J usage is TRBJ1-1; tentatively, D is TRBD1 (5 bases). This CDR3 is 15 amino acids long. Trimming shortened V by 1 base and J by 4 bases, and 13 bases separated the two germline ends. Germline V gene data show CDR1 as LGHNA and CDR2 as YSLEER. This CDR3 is CASSQAAGGGTEAFF. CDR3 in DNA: TGCGCCAGCAGCCAAGCCGCCGGGGGAGGCACTGAAGCTTTCTTT.

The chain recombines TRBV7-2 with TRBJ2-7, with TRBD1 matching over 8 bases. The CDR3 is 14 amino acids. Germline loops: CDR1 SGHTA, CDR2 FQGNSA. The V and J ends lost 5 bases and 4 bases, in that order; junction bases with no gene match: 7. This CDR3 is CASSAGTGPYEQYF. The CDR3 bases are TGTGCCAGCAGCGCCGGGACAGGCCCTTACGAGCAGTACTTC.

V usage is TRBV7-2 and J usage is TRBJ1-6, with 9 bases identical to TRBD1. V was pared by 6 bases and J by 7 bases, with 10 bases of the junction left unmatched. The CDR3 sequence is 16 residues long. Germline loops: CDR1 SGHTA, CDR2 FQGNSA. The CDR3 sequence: CASRRTQGATNSPLHF. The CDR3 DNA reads TGTGCCAGCAGACGTACACAGGGGGCAACCAATTCACCCCTCCACTTT. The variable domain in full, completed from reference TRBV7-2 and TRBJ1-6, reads GAGVSQSPSNKVTEKGKDVELRCDPISGHTALYWYRQSLGQGLEFLIYFQGNSAPDKSGLPSDRFSAERTGGSVSTLTIQRTQQEDSAVYLCASRRTQGATNSPLHFGNGTRLTVT.

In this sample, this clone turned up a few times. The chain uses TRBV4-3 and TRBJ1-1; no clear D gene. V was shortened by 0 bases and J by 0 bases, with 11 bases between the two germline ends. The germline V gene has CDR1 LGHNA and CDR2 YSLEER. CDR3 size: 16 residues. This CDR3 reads CASSQELGQLNTEAFF. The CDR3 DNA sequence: TGCGCCAGCAGCCAAGAACTAGGGCAGCTGAACACTGAAGCTTTCTTT.

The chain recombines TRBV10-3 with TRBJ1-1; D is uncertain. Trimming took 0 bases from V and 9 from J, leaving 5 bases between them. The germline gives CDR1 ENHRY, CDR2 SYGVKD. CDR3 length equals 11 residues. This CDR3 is CAISESIQAFF. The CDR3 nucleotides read TGTGCCATCAGTGAGTCGATCCAAGCTTTCTTT.

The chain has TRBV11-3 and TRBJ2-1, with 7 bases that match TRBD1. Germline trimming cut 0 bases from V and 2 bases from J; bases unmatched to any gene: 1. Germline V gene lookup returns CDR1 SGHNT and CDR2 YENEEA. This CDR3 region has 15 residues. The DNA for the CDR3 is TGTGCCAGCAGCTTAGATCAGGGGGCCTACAATGAGCAGTTCTTC. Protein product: CASSLDQGAYNEQFF.

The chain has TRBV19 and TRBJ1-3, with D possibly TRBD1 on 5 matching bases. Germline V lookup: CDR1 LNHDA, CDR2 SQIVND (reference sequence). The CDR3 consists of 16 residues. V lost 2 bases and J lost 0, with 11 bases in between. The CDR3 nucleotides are TGTGCCAGTAGTATACTTTACAGGCACTCTGGAAACACCATATATTTT. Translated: CASSILYRHSGNTIYF.